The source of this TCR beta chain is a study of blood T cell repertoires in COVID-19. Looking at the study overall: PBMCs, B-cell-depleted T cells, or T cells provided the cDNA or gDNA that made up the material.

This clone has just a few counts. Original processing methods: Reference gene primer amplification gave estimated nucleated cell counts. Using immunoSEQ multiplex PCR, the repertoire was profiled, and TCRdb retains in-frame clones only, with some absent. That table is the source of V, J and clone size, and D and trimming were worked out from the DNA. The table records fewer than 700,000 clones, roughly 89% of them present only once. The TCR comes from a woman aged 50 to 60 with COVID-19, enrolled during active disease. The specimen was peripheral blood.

CDR3 bases: TGTGCCAGCAGTCCCGGGGGTAACTATGGCTACACCTTC. Translating it yields CASSPGGNYGYTF. J is TRBJ1-2 and V is TRBV6-5; TRBD1 might be the D (5 bases). This CDR3 region has 13 residues. Between the trimmed V and J ends, which lost 5 bases and 1 base, there was a span of 8 bases. Germline V CDR1 and CDR2: MNHEY, SVGAGI.